This section outlines one T cell receptor (beta chain) sequence together with its context. Profiled with immunoSEQ multiplex PCR; TCRdb holds only in-frame clones, not every one. The data hold 300,000 to 400,000 clones, with more than 75% observed a single time. In germline, CDR1 is SGDLS, CDR2 YYNGEE. The CDR3 loop spans 15 amino acids. V shed 7 bases and J 2 bases; nucleotides not matched to a gene: 7. Treatment described: 15 to 20 received Ad26.COV2.S at low or high dose, single or two shots; roughly 5 received placebo; per-sample allocation not given. Specimen acquisition occurred on day 63 following the initial vaccine or placebo injection. The sample is drawn from a study of Ad26.COV2.S vaccination and SARS-CoV-2 variants.

The clonotype was recovered from a person between 18 and 65 years old who received the Ad26.COV2.S COVID-19 vaccine or a placebo. Here the sequenced sample was peripheral blood, taken in a trial of Ad26.COV2.S vaccine versus placebo. The rearrangement links TRBV9 to TRBJ2-5; 11 nucleotides align to TRBD2. The CDR3 region is CASSGASGRQETQYF. The CDR3 nucleotides read TGTGCCAGCTCTGGAGCTAGCGGGAGGCAAGAGACCCAGTACTTC. Drawing the rest from reference TRBV9 and TRBJ2-5, the complete variable domain is DSGVTQTPKHLITATGQRVTLRCSPRSGDLSVYWYQQSLDQGLQFLIQYYNGEERAKGNILERFSAQQFPDLHSELNLSSLELGDSALYFCASSGASGRQETQYFGPGTRLLVL.